The 12 T cell receptor beta chains below were found in one sample sequenced in a study of early T cells in non-severe SARS-CoV-2 infection. Each CDR3 protein gets one entry after TCRdb re-called the 5' RACE reads with MiXCR. The sample yields around 50,000 distinct CDR3 sequences, around 4% seen once. The sequenced material came from whole blood. The receptors were sampled from an adult who was a healthcare worker with PCR-confirmed SARS-CoV-2 infection or an uninfected control (not recorded which).

In this sample, this clonotype turned up many times. The chain employs TRBV12-3 or TRBV12-4 and TRBJ1-1, with D perhaps TRBD1 (6 bases). The CDR3 covers 14 residues. The V gene lost 1 base and the J gene lost 0 bases, with 6 bases spanning the gap. CDR3 protein: CASSLGTVNTEAFF. The CDR3 coding sequence is TGTGCCAGCAGTTTAGGGACAGTGAACACTGAAGCTTTCTTT.

Many counts were recorded for this clonotype. The genes are TRBV3-1 and TRBJ2-7, with 8 bases fitting TRBD2. CDR3 length: 20 residues. Germline CDR1 reads LGHDT; CDR2 reads YNNKEL (reference sequence). The V and J ends lost 1 base and 3 bases, in that order; junction bases with no gene match: 20. CDR3 region: CASSQVIYMLAGGTVYEQYF. CDR3 nucleotide sequence: TGTGCCAGCAGCCAAGTGATTTATATGTTGGCGGGAGGTACCGTCTACGAGCAGTACTTC.

This clonotype was counted only a few times. J is TRBJ2-1 and V is TRBV7-9; 7 bases map to TRBD1. CDR1 is SEHNR and CDR2 is FQNEAQ in the germline V gene (reference sequence). With V trimmed by 2 bases and J by 7 bases, 8 bases remained unmatched. This CDR3 comprises 15 residues. This CDR3 reads CASSLLGTDGNEQFF. CDR3 DNA: TGTGCCAGCAGCTTATTGGGGACAGACGGAAATGAGCAGTTCTTC.

Worth noting for this clonotype: Just one base apart from a much larger clone, this may be a read error. This chain links TRBV27 with TRBJ2-7; the match to TRBD1 covers 7 bases. This CDR3 contains 15 residues. CDR1 is MNHEY and CDR2 is SMNVEV in the germline V gene (reference sequence). The DNA of the CDR3 is TGTGCCAGCTGTTTATCCCCAGGGGGTTCCTACGAGCAGTACTTC. It translates to CASCLSPGGSYEQYF.

This clonotype appeared many times. The DNA of the CDR3 is TGTGCCAGTAGTATTGGGACTAGCATTGAGCAGTTCTTC. This sequence encodes CASSIGTSIEQFF. The chain links TRBV19 to TRBJ2-1; 9 bases map to TRBD2. V shed 3 bases, J shed 9 bases, and the junction held 3 bases outside the gene matches. CDR3 size: 13 residues. Germline V gives CDR1 LNHDA, CDR2 SQIVND (reference sequence).

The rearrangement joins TRBV12-3 or TRBV12-4 to TRBJ2-5; 8 positions agree with TRBD1. J was trimmed by 4 bases and V by 6 bases; bases with no gene match: 4. The CDR3 runs to 13 residues. Here the CDR3 DNA reads TGTGCCAGCAGACTGACAGGGGTAGAGACCCAGTACTTC. This gives the protein CASRLTGVETQYF.

This clonotype has a count of ten or more. V is TRBV7-2 and J is TRBJ2-3; 7 bases align to TRBD1. The junction had 5 bases not matched to a gene; V was cut back by 5 bases and J by 0 bases. The germline V gene encodes CDR1 SGHTA and CDR2 FQGNSA. The CDR3 consists of 15 residues. CDR3 residues: CASSPQGPSTDTQYF. DNA for the CDR3: TGTGCCAGCAGCCCACAGGGGCCAAGCACAGATACGCAGTATTTT.

This clonotype is termed medium-sized. The chain combines TRBV4-1 with TRBJ1-1; D is unresolved. The V end was cut by 0 bases, the J end by 0 bases, with 14 bases between. Germline V gives CDR1 MGHRA, CDR2 YSYEKL. The CDR3 runs to 17 residues. The DNA of the CDR3 is TGCGCCAGCAGCCAAGAGGGCCATCGCGGTGTGAACACTGAAGCTTTCTTT. Translation: CASSQEGHRGVNTEAFF.

This clonotype was picked up many times. The chain links TRBV11-2 to TRBJ1-3; no definite D call. CDR1 is SGHAT, CDR2 FQNNGV, per germline. The CDR3 contains 17 residues. V lost 1 base and J 1 base, leaving 14 bases between the germline ends. In DNA form, the CDR3 reads TGTGCCAGCAGCTTAGGGGTGGAAGGCGCATCTGGAAACACCATATATTTT. Protein: CASSLGVEGASGNTIYF.

The rearrangement links TRBV14 to TRBJ2-2; 10 nucleotides align to TRBD2. The V gene end was trimmed by 0 bases and the J gene end by 3 bases; junction bases not matched to a gene: 4. The length of the CDR3 is 17 residues. Germline V gives CDR1 SGHDN, CDR2 FVKESK. The DNA of the CDR3 is TGTGCCAGCAGCCAAGACGATAGCGGGGGGTACACCGGGGAGCTGTTTTTT. Translation gives CASSQDDSGGYTGELFF.

This clonotype was observed a handful of times. The junction shows a germline mismatch at one end, possibly a read error. V and J are TRBV3-1 and TRBJ2-7; D unresolved. The CDR3 is made up of 13 amino acids. Germline CDR1 LGHDT, CDR2 YNNKEL (reference sequence). CDR3 residues: CASSQGMPGPADF. Written as DNA, the CDR3 is TGTGCCAGCAGCCAAGGCATGCCAGGCCCCGCGGACTTC.

At least ten counts were recorded for this clonotype. The chain uses TRBV12-3 or TRBV12-4 and TRBJ1-2; D is uncertain. Deletions cut 2 bases from V and 7 bases from J, with 11 bases between. CDR3 length equals 13 residues. The CDR3 DNA sequence: TGTGCCAGCAGTTTACCCTCCGGGAGTGGCTACACCTTC. This translates into CASSLPSGSGYTF.